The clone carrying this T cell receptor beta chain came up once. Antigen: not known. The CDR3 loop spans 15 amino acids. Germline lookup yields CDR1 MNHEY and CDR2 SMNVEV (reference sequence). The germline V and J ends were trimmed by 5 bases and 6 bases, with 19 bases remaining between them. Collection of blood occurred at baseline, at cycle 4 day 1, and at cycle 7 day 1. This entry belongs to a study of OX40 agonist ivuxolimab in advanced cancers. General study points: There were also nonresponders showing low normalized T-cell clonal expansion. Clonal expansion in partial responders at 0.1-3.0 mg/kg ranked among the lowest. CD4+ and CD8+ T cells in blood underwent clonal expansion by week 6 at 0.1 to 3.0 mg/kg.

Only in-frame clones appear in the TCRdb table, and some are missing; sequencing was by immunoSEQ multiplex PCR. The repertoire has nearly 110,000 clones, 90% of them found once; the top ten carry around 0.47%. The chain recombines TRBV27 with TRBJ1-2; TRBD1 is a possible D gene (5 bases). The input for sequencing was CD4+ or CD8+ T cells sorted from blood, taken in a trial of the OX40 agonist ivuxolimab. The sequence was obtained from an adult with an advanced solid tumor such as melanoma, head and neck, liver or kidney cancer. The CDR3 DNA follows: TGTGCCAGCAGTACCACCGGGGGACGATCAAATGGCTACACCTTC. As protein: CASSTTGGRSNGYTF.